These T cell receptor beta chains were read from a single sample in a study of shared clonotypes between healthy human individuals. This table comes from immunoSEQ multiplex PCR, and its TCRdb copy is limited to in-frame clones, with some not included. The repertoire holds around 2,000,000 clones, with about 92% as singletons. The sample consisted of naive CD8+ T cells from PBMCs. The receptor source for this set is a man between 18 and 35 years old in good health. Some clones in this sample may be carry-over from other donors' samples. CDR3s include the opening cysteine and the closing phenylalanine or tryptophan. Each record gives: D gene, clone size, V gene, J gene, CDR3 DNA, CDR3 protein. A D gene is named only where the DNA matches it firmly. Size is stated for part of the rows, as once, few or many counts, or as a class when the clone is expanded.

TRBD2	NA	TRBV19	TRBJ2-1	TGTGCCAGTAGTAAGGTAGCGGGATCCTACAATGAGCAGTTCTTC	CASSKVAGSYNEQFF
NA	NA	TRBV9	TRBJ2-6	TGTGCCAGCAGCGTAGCCAGGGTCGCCGGGGCCAACGTCCTGACTTTC	CASSVARVAGANVLTF
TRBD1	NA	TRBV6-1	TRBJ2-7	TGTGCCAGCAGTGAAACCCCCAGGGGGATTTACTACGAGCAGTACTTC	CASSETPRGIYYEQYF
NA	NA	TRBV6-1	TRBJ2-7	TGTGCCAGCAGTGAGGGCAGGTACCACGAGCAGTACTTC	CASSEGRYHEQYF
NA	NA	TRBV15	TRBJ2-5	TGTGCCACCAGCAGAGAGGGATACCAAGAGACCCAGTACTTC	CATSREGYQETQYF
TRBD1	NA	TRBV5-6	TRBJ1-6	TGTGCCAGCAGCCTGGGACAGGGCCCCGTACCCCTCCACTTT	CASSLGQGPVPLHF
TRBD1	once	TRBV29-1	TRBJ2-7	TGCAGCGTGGGAACAGGGGCTAGCTACGAGCAGTACTTC	CSVGTGASYEQYF
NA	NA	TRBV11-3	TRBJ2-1	TGTGCCAGCAGCTATCGACAGGACAATGAGCAGTTCTTC	CASSYRQDNEQFF
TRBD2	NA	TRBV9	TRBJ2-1	TGTGCCAGCAGCGTAGGGCTAGCGGGTTGGTACAATGAGCAGTTCTTC	CASSVGLAGWYNEQFF
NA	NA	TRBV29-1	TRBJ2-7	TGCAGCGTTGAAACATCTCGCTACGAGCAGTACTTC	CSVETSRYEQYF
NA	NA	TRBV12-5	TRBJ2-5	TGTGCTAGTGGTTTGTGCGAGGACCAGTACTTC	CASGLCEDQYF
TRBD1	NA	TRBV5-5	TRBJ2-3	TGTGCCAGCAGCTTGATCGTCCCCCGGGACAGGCGCTCTCTGGATACGCAGTATTTT	CASSLIVPRDRRSLDTQYF
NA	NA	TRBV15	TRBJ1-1	TGTGCCACCAGCATCGGGGCAGCAGAAGCTTTCTTT	CATSIGAAEAFF
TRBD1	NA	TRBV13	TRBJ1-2	TGTGCCAGCAAGGGTTTACCTGGGACAGGGACCTTAAACTATGGCTACACCTTC	CASKGLPGTGTLNYGYTF
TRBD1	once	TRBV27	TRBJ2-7	TGTGCCAGCAGTCCGTCCAGGGGGCTTAAGGACTACGAGCAGTACTTC	CASSPSRGLKDYEQYF
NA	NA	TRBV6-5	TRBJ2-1	TGTGCCAGCAGCCGGGGTGGGGCACCCTACAATGAGCAGTTCTTC	CASSRGGAPYNEQFF
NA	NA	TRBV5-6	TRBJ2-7	TGTGCCAGCAGCCCGCGCGGGACATCCGTTACCTACGAGCAGTACTTC	CASSPRGTSVTYEQYF
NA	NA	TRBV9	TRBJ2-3	TGTGCCAGCAGCGTAGAGGTCAGAGATACGCAGTATTTT	CASSVEVRDTQYF
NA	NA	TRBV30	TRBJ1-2	TGTGCCTGGACCCTAGGGCAGCCCTATGGCTACACCTTC	CAWTLGQPYGYTF
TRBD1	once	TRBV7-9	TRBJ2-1	TGTGCCAGCAACGACAGGGGGTACGAGCAGTTCTTC	CASNDRGYEQFF
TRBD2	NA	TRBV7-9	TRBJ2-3	TGTGCCAGCAGCTCGTCGGGGACTAGCAGTAGCACAGATACGCAGTATTTT	CASSSSGTSSSTDTQYF
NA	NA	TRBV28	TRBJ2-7	TGTGCCGGCTCAAGGACCACGGGGACCTACGAGCAGTACTTC	CAGSRTTGTYEQYF
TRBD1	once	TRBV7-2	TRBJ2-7	TGTGCCAGCAGCTTAGTATTAGGGACAGGGGAAACCTACGAGCAGTACTTC	CASSLVLGTGETYEQYF
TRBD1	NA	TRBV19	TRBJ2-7	TGTGCCAGTACTGACGCCGGGACAGGGGCCGACGAGCAGTACTTC	CASTDAGTGADEQYF
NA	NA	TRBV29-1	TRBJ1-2	TGCAGCGTTGACAGGGGCTATGGGATCAACTATGGCTACACCTTC	CSVDRGYGINYGYTF
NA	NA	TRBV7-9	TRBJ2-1	TGTGCCAGCAGTTCTGGACAGTACAATGAGCAGTTCTTC	CASSSGQYNEQFF
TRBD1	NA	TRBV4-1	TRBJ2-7	TGCGCCAGCAGCTTCCCCGGGACAGTCTACGAGCAGTACTTC	CASSFPGTVYEQYF
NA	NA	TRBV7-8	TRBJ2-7	TGTGCCAGCAGACCTCTAGCTTCGTCCTACGAGCAGTACTTC	CASRPLASSYEQYF
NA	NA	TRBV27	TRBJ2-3	TGTGCCAGCAGTTTGCCCTCTCTGGCGGGATATGTAGATACGCAGTATTTT	CASSLPSLAGYVDTQYF
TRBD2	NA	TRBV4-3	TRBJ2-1	TGCGCCAGCAGCCAAGATCACGAGACTAGCGGGACTACTGAGCAGTTCTTC	CASSQDHETSGTTEQFF
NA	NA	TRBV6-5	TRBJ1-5	TGTGCCAGCAGTTACCTTGTTAATCAGCCCCAGCATTTT	CASSYLVNQPQHF
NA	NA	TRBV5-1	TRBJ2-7	TGCGCCAGCAGGGCGGGTAGCTCCTACGAGCAGTACTTC	CASRAGSSYEQYF